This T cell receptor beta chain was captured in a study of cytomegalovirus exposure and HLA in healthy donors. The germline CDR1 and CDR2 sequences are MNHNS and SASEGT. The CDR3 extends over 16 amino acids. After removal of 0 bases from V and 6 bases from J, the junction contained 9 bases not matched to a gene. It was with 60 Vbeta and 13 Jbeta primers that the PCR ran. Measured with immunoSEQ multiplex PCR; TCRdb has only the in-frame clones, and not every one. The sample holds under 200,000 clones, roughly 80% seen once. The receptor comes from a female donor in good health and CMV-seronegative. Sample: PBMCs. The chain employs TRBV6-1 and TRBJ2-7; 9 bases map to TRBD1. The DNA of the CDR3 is TGTGCCAGCAGTGAAGCGGGGACAGGGATCGTTCGCGAGCAGTACTTC. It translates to CASSEAGTGIVREQYF.